A selection of T cell receptor beta chains follows, all from one sample in a study of read filtering for tumor transcriptome and immune sequencing. MiXCR, run by TCRdb on the reads, gives a single entry per CDR3 protein. The table records some 48,000 distinct CDR3 sequences, roughly a fifth of them present only once. The sequenced sample was a population of CD138-negative cells sorted from bone marrow. The receptors stem from a donor at least 40 years old with multiple myeloma. Both conserved end residues are part of each CDR3. Fields, in order: clone size, V gene, J gene, CDR3 length, D gene, CDR3 protein, CDR3 DNA. A D gene is named only where the DNA matches it firmly. Some rows have no size entry. The others give once, few or many, or a class for an expanded clone.

many	TRBV29-1	TRBJ2-1	15	NA	CSVEDLPGAYNEQFF	TGCAGCGTTGAAGATCTTCCGGGAGCGTACAATGAGCAGTTCTTC
many	TRBV7-2	TRBJ2-7	15	TRBD1	CASSLEGGRPYEQYF	TGTGCCAGCAGCTTAGAAGGGGGCAGACCCTACGAGCAGTACTTC
few	TRBV30	TRBJ1-5	17	TRBD1	CAWNPGTGAAVYQPQHF	TGTGCCTGGAATCCCGGGACAGGGGCCGCGGTCTATCAGCCCCAGCATTTT
medium-sized	TRBV29-1	TRBJ2-1	13	TRBD1	CSVAGTGGNEQFF	TGCAGCGTAGCCGGGACAGGGGGGAATGAGCAGTTCTTC
many	TRBV3-1	TRBJ2-5	16	NA	CASSQVLEGPQETQYF	TGTGCCAGCAGCCAAGTGTTGGAGGGACCCCAAGAGACCCAGTACTTC
many	TRBV28	TRBJ1-1	14	TRBD1	CASMRQGGTTEAFF	TGTGCCAGCATGAGACAGGGGGGTACCACTGAAGCTTTCTTT
few	TRBV30	TRBJ2-3	14	TRBD2	CARGLAGIPDTQYF	TGTGCCAGGGGACTAGCGGGAATTCCAGATACGCAGTATTTT
once	TRBV29-1	TRBJ2-1	13	NA	CCVVRRSYNEQFF	TGCTGCGTTGTCCGTAGGTCCTACAATGAGCAGTTCTTC
NA	TRBV3-1	TRBJ2-1	16	TRBD2	CASSQTQAGPYNGQFF	TGTGCCAGCAGCCAAACCCAAGCGGGACCTTACAATGGGCAGTTCTTC
few	TRBV5-1	TRBJ1-1	15	TRBD1	CASSLWTGMNTEAFF	TGCGCCAGCAGCCTATGGACAGGGATGAACACTGAAGCTTTCTTT
many	TRBV27	TRBJ2-7	15	NA	CASSSTRGLTYEQYF	TGTGCCAGCAGTTCGACCAGGGGACTTACCTACGAGCAGTACTTC
many	TRBV4-3	TRBJ2-3	15	TRBD1	CASSPGGQGDHTQYF	TGCGCCAGCAGCCCGGGGGGACAGGGCGATCATACGCAGTATTTT
medium-sized	TRBV7-2	TRBJ2-1	12	NA	CASSPWTGGQVF	TGTGCCAGCAGCCCGTGGACCGGAGGTCAAGTCTTC
many	TRBV7-9	TRBJ2-3	14	NA	CASSSLVEADTQYF	TGTGCCAGCAGCTCACTTGTGGAGGCAGATACGCAGTATTTT
NA	TRBV11-2	TRBJ2-3	17	TRBD2	CASSVRLAGGGTDTQYF	TGTGCCAGCAGCGTGAGACTAGCGGGAGGTGGCACAGATACGCAGTATTTT
NA	TRBV6-5	TRBJ2-1	14	TRBD2	CARSSLAGVGEQFF	TGTGCCAGGAGCTCACTAGCGGGAGTGGGTGAGCAGTTCTTC
many	TRBV5-4	TRBJ2-5	16	TRBD1	CASSLAGGGSGETQYF	TGTGCCAGCAGCTTAGCAGGGGGCGGATCTGGAGAGACCCAGTACTTC
many	TRBV20-1	TRBJ2-1	17	TRBD2	CSARKGASGVSYNEQFF	TGCAGTGCTCGGAAAGGGGCTAGCGGGGTCTCCTACAATGAGCAGTTCTTC
many	TRBV4-1	TRBJ2-3	17	TRBD2	CASSQALTSGGTDTQYF	TGCGCCAGCAGCCAAGCGTTGACTAGCGGGGGCACAGATACGCAGTATTTT
many	TRBV6-5	TRBJ2-7	14	NA	CASSPTWNSYEQYF	TGTGCCAGCAGTCCAACCTGGAACTCCTACGAGCAGTACTTC
many	TRBV7-6	TRBJ2-3	13	NA	CASSLNPSDTQYF	TGTGCCAGCAGCTTAAACCCCTCAGATACGCAGTATTTT
many	TRBV29-1	TRBJ1-5	17	TRBD1	CSVDTGTGGAGGQPQHF	TGCAGCGTTGACACCGGGACAGGGGGCGCGGGAGGTCAGCCCCAGCATTTT
NA	TRBV5-1	TRBJ2-7	15	TRBD2	CASSSSGPGSAEQYF	TGCGCCAGCAGCTCTAGCGGGCCTGGCTCGGCCGAGCAGTACTTC
many	TRBV10-3	TRBJ2-2	15	TRBD1	CAIRGQHLNTGELFF	TGTGCCATCAGGGGACAGCATCTGAACACCGGGGAGCTGTTTTTT
many	TRBV29-1	TRBJ1-1	12	NA	CSVDDRGTEAFF	TGCAGCGTCGACGATAGGGGGACTGAAGCTTTCTTT
NA	TRBV7-2	TRBJ2-3	17	NA	CASSLERRTCRADTQYF	TGTGCCAGCAGCTTAGAAAGGAGGACCTGCCGGGCAGATACGCAGTATTTT
many	TRBV5-1	TRBJ2-1	13	NA	CASSPLQAPEQFF	TGCGCCAGCAGCCCTCTTCAGGCTCCGGAGCAGTTCTTC
many	TRBV7-2	TRBJ2-1	15	NA	CASSAVGPLDNEQFF	TGTGCCAGCAGCGCAGTTGGGCCGCTCGACAATGAGCAGTTCTTC
NA	TRBV24-1	TRBJ2-1	16	NA	CATSGSRMDGRNEQSF	TGTGCCACCAGTGGTTCTCGTATGGACGGACGCAATGAGCAGTCCTTC
many	TRBV29-1	TRBJ2-3	11	NA	CSVLPADTQYF	TGCAGCGTGCTCCCCGCAGATACGCAGTATTTT
many	TRBV18	TRBJ2-1	16	NA	CASSPRWDGEYNEQFF	TGTGCCAGCTCACCACGTTGGGACGGGGAGTACAATGAGCAGTTCTTC
NA	TRBV20-1	TRBJ2-3	15	TRBD2	CNASLRAGGTDTQYF	TGCAATGCTAGTCTGCGAGCGGGAGGCACAGATACGCAGTATTTT
many	TRBV20-1	TRBJ2-3	15	NA	CSAREASEVTDTQYF	TGCAGTGCTAGAGAGGCCTCCGAGGTCACAGATACGCAGTATTTT
medium-sized	TRBV7-9	TRBJ2-1	20	TRBD2	CASSPTKVGSGSGSYNEQFF	TGTGCCAGCAGCCCTACAAAAGTCGGTAGCGGGAGTGGGTCCTACAATGAGCAGTTCTTC
many	TRBV11-2	TRBJ2-1	15	TRBD1	CASSPGTGVKNEQFF	TGTGCCAGCAGCCCAGGGACAGGGGTTAAAAATGAGCAGTTCTTC
few	TRBV30	TRBJ1-4	15	NA	CAWSLYRQANEKLFF	TGTGCCTGGAGCCTGTACAGACAGGCTAATGAAAAACTGTTTTTT
many	TRBV5-1	TRBJ2-2	15	NA	CASSLNQANTGELFF	TGCGCCAGCAGCTTGAATCAGGCGAACACCGGGGAGCTGTTTTTT
many	TRBV18	TRBJ1-1	13	NA	CASSSTGNTEAFF	TGTGCCAGCAGTTCGACAGGGAACACTGAAGCTTTCTTT
NA	TRBV20-1	TRBJ2-3	14	TRBD2	CSANEGGRVDTQYF	TGCAGTGCTAATGAGGGAGGGCGGGTAGATACGCAGTATTTT